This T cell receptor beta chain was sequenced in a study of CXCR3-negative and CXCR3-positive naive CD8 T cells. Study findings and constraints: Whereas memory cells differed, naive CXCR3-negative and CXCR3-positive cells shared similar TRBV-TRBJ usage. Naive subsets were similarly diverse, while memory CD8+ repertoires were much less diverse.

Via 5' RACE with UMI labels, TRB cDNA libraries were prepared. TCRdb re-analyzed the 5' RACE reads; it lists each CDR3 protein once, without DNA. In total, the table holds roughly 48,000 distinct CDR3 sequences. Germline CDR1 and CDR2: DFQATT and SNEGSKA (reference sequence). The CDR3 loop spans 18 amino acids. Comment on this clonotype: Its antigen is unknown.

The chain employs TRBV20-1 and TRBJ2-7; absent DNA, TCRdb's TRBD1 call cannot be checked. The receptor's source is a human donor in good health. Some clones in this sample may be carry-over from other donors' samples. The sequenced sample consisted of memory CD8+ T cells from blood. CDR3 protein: CSASYRDGGLMRTYEQYF.